The 5 T cell receptor beta chains reported below all come from one sample, sequenced in a study of T cells after yellow fever vaccination. Each CDR3 protein is one row after TCRdb ran MiXCR on the 5' RACE reads. This sample has roughly 63,000 distinct CDR3 sequences, with less than 8.5% found just once. Sequences were derived from CD8+ T cells sorted from PBMCs, sampled 15 days after the yellow fever booster vaccination. The receptors shown here come from a man under 40 who received the YFV17D yellow fever vaccine.

This clonotype has at least ten counts. The chain is built from TRBV4-3 and TRBJ2-7; D remains ambiguous. The ends were cut back, 0 bases at V and 7 bases at J, with 16 bases in the middle. Germline V gene sequence: CDR1 LGHNA, CDR2 YSLEER. The length of the CDR3 is 15 residues. The CDR3 region has the DNA TGCGCCAGCAGCCAAGATTGGTTAAGGCTTGGAGAGCAGTACTTC. It encodes CASSQDWLRLGEQYF.

The V gene is TRBV9, the J gene TRBJ2-7; D is unresolved. V was cut by 0 bases and J by 0 bases, with 7 bases left in between. This CDR3 has 14 amino acids. The germline V gene has CDR1 SGDLS and CDR2 YYNGEE. The CDR3: CASSVGASSYEQYF. In nucleotides, the CDR3 is TGTGCCAGCAGCGTAGGGGCGAGCTCCTACGAGCAGTACTTC.

Ten or more counts support this clonotype. The J gene is TRBJ2-1, the V gene TRBV27; D might be TRBD2 (5 bases). The CDR3 loop spans 11 amino acids. Germline V gene lookup returns CDR1 MNHEY and CDR2 SMNVEV (reference sequence). Trimming removed 3 bases at V and 9 bases at J, with 6 bases between. Here the CDR3 DNA reads TGTGCCAGCAGTTTCGGGATTGAGCAGTTCTTC. It codes for CASSFGIEQFF.

A note on this clonotype: This may arise from a read error, as a much more abundant clone is one base away. The rearrangement uses TRBV5-1 and TRBJ2-3; no clear D gene. Looked up from germline, CDR1 is SGHRS and CDR2 is YFSETQ. CDR3 length equals 14 residues. This CDR3 is CASSLGFGTDMQYF. DNA of the CDR3: TGCGCCAGCAGCTTGGGTTTCGGCACAGATATGCAGTATTTT.

This clonotype has at least ten counts. The chain combines TRBV27 with TRBJ2-7; TRBD1 aligns across 8 bases. V shed 3 bases and J 2 bases; nucleotides not matched to a gene: 6. The CDR3 runs 15 residues. The germline V gene has CDR1 MNHEY and CDR2 SMNVEV (reference sequence). In DNA, the CDR3 is TGTGCCAGCAGTTTTTCGCCGGGACAGGCCTACGAGCAGTACTTC. It specifies CASSFSPGQAYEQYF.